This is a list of T cell receptor beta chains from one sample in a study of CD8+CD57+ T cells in acquired aplastic anemia. One entry per CDR3 protein, called by TCRdb with MiXCR from the reads. The sample consists of about 160,000 distinct CDR3 sequences, 40% to 55% of them appearing once. The sequencing input was sorted CD4+, CD8+, or CD8+CD57+ T cells (not recorded which) from PBMCs. All receptors derive from a human donor with aplastic anemia. Each CDR3 is given with its conserved first and last residue. A D gene is named only where the DNA matches it firmly. Not all rows give a size; the values are once, few, many and, for expanded clones, a class.

clone_size: NA
d_call: TRBD1
j_call: TRBJ1-1
v_call: TRBV7-9
cdr3_length: 14
cdr3_aa: CASSRTGGVTEAFF
cdr3_nt: TGTGCCAGCAGCCGTACAGGGGGCGTCACTGAAGCTTTCTTT

clone_size: NA
d_call: NA
j_call: TRBJ2-7
v_call: TRBV20-1
cdr3_length: 10
cdr3_aa: CSSGEVEQYF
cdr3_nt: TGCAGCTCGGGGGAAGTCGAGCAGTACTTC

clone_size: NA
d_call: TRBD1
j_call: TRBJ1-3
v_call: TRBV20-1
cdr3_length: 13
cdr3_aa: CSARVTGANTIYF
cdr3_nt: TGCAGTGCTAGAGTTACAGGGGCAAACACCATATATTTT

clone_size: few
d_call: NA
j_call: TRBJ2-3
v_call: TRBV28
cdr3_length: 14
cdr3_aa: CASSLSGTTDTQYF
cdr3_nt: TGTGCCAGCAGTTTAAGTGGAACCACAGATACGCAGTATTTT

clone_size: many
d_call: NA
j_call: TRBJ2-2
v_call: TRBV20-1
cdr3_length: 15
cdr3_aa: CSARAQEGGTGELFF
cdr3_nt: TGCAGTGCTAGAGCGCAGGAAGGTGGCACCGGGGAGCTGTTTTTT

clone_size: many
d_call: TRBD2
j_call: TRBJ2-1
v_call: TRBV20-1
cdr3_length: 14
cdr3_aa: CSAKTGTTNNEQFF
cdr3_nt: TGCAGTGCTAAAACCGGGACTACGAACAATGAGCAGTTCTTC

clone_size: few
d_call: TRBD1
j_call: TRBJ1-1
v_call: TRBV6-5
cdr3_length: 16
cdr3_aa: CASSSGQGGSTTEAFF
cdr3_nt: TGTGCCAGCAGTTCGGGACAGGGGGGTAGTACCACTGAAGCTTTCTTT

clone_size: many
d_call: NA
j_call: TRBJ2-7
v_call: TRBV20-1
cdr3_length: 12
cdr3_aa: CSVRSPSYEQYF
cdr3_nt: TGCAGTGTTCGAAGTCCCTCCTACGAGCAGTACTTC

clone_size: once
d_call: TRBD1
j_call: TRBJ1-6
v_call: TRBV7-2
cdr3_length: 15
cdr3_aa: CASRSDRTTNSPLHF
cdr3_nt: TGTGCCAGCAGATCGGACAGGACCACAAATTCACCCCTCCACTTT

clone_size: NA
d_call: NA
j_call: TRBJ2-5
v_call: TRBV29-1
cdr3_length: 9
cdr3_aa: CSPGGTQYF
cdr3_nt: TGCAGCCCTGGGGGGACCCAGTACTTC

clone_size: NA
d_call: NA
j_call: TRBJ2-3
v_call: TRBV24-1
cdr3_length: 16
cdr3_aa: CATSDTYESGTDTQYF
cdr3_nt: TGTGCCACCAGTGACACCTATGAAAGTGGGACAGATACGCAGTATTTT

clone_size: many
d_call: TRBD2
j_call: TRBJ2-3
v_call: TRBV20-1
cdr3_length: 14
cdr3_aa: CSAQPSGIADTQYF
cdr3_nt: TGCAGTGCTCAGCCTAGCGGGATCGCAGATACGCAGTATTTT

clone_size: NA
d_call: TRBD2
j_call: TRBJ2-7
v_call: TRBV11-3
cdr3_length: 13
cdr3_aa: CASSKERGYEQYF
cdr3_nt: TGTGCCAGCAGCAAGGAGCGGGGGTACGAGCAGTACTTC

clone_size: many
d_call: TRBD1
j_call: TRBJ2-7
v_call: TRBV20-1
cdr3_length: 14
cdr3_aa: CSASTGTGNNEQYF
cdr3_nt: TGCAGTGCTAGTACCGGGACAGGGAACAACGAGCAGTACTTC

clone_size: NA
d_call: TRBD1
j_call: TRBJ2-5
v_call: TRBV19
cdr3_length: 14
cdr3_aa: CASSSRTGDETQYF
cdr3_nt: TGTGCCAGCAGCTCCCGGACAGGGGACGAGACCCAGTACTTC

clone_size: NA
d_call: NA
j_call: TRBJ2-3
v_call: TRBV24-1
cdr3_length: 13
cdr3_aa: CAIGDGYTDTQYF
cdr3_nt: TGTGCCATTGGTGACGGATACACAGATACGCAGTATTTT

clone_size: NA
d_call: NA
j_call: TRBJ2-7
v_call: TRBV15
cdr3_length: 14
cdr3_aa: CATSSFRDTYEQYF
cdr3_nt: TGTGCCACCAGCAGTTTCAGGGATACCTACGAGCAGTACTTC

clone_size: NA
d_call: NA
j_call: TRBJ2-7
v_call: TRBV2
cdr3_length: 13
cdr3_aa: CASREDSSYEQYF
cdr3_nt: TGTGCCAGCAGGGAGGACAGTTCCTACGAGCAGTACTTC

clone_size: NA
d_call: NA
j_call: TRBJ1-4
v_call: TRBV7-9
cdr3_length: 13
cdr3_aa: CASSLDGREKLFF
cdr3_nt: TGTGCCAGCAGCTTAGACGGCAGAGAAAAACTGTTTTTT

clone_size: NA
d_call: TRBD1
j_call: TRBJ1-2
v_call: TRBV7-9
cdr3_length: 14
cdr3_aa: CASSSGTGIGGYTF
cdr3_nt: TGTGCCAGCAGCTCCGGGACAGGGATCGGTGGCTACACCTTC

clone_size: NA
d_call: TRBD1
j_call: TRBJ1-1
v_call: TRBV10-3
cdr3_length: 15
cdr3_aa: CAISEPGQGVSEAFF
cdr3_nt: TGTGCCATCAGTGAGCCGGGACAGGGGGTGTCGGAAGCTTTCTTT

clone_size: NA
d_call: NA
j_call: TRBJ2-7
v_call: TRBV19
cdr3_length: 11
cdr3_aa: CASSTFYEQYF
cdr3_nt: TGTGCCAGTAGCACCTTCTACGAGCAGTACTTC

clone_size: many
d_call: TRBD2
j_call: TRBJ2-3
v_call: TRBV3-1
cdr3_length: 14
cdr3_aa: CASRAATSGSVQYF
cdr3_nt: TGTGCCAGCAGGGCTGCGACTAGCGGGAGTGTGCAGTATTTT

clone_size: NA
d_call: NA
j_call: TRBJ1-3
v_call: TRBV11-2
cdr3_length: 15
cdr3_aa: CASSLDGSSGNTIYF
cdr3_nt: TGTGCCAGCAGCTTAGACGGGAGCTCTGGAAACACCATATATTTT

clone_size: NA
d_call: TRBD1
j_call: TRBJ1-2
v_call: TRBV19
cdr3_length: 14
cdr3_aa: CASRGDRVLYGYTF
cdr3_nt: TGTGCCAGTAGGGGGGACAGGGTACTCTATGGCTACACCTTC

clone_size: NA
d_call: TRBD2
j_call: TRBJ2-5
v_call: TRBV11-2
cdr3_length: 19
cdr3_aa: CASSRPPLAGVATQEIQYF
cdr3_nt: TGTGCCAGCAGTCGCCCCCCACTAGCGGGAGTGGCCACCCAAGAGATCCAGTACTTC